Sequencing of this T cell receptor beta chain was carried out in a study of molecular identifiers for immune sequencing clone quantification. For the study at large: For replicates, RNA isolated from roughly 20,000 or 100,000 naive CD8 cells was divided into five portions, of which four were sequenced. General study findings and limits: Clones with over 20 RNA copies captured over 99% of effector molecules but under 1% of naive ones.

This clonotype was seen repeatedly, ten times or more. Antigen specificity is unknown. Germline values: CDR1 MNHEY, CDR2 SMNVEV (reference sequence). The V gene lost 0 bases and the J gene lost 3 bases, with 0 bases spanning the gap. This CDR3 region has 13 residues. One entry per CDR3 protein, called by TCRdb with MiXCR from the PCR reads. The sample records more than 35,000 distinct CDR3 sequences, about 18% being singletons. The sample comprised naive CD8+ T cells from blood, with Jurkat cell RNA spiked in. Subset of the sample: FACS-sorted CD8+CD4-CCR7+CD45RA+ naive T cells. The source of this sequence is a human donor in good health. Some libraries in this study had Jurkat cell RNA spiked in. The rearrangement joins TRBV27 to TRBJ2-6; D is ambiguous. The CDR3, as DNA: TGTGCCAGCAGTTTATCTGGGGCCAACGTCCTGACTTTC. Protein sequence: CASSLSGANVLTF.